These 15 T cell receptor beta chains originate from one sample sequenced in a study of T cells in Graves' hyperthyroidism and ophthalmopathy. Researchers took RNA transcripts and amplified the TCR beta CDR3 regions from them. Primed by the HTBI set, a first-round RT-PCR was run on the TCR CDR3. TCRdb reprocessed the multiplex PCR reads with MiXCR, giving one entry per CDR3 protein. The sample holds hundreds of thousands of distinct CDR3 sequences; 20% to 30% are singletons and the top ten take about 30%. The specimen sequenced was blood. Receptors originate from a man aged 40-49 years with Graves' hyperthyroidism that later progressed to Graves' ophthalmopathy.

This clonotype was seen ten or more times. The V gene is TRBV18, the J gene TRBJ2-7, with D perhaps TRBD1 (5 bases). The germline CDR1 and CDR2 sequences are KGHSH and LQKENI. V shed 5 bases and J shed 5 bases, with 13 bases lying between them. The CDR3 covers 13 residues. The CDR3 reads CASSFGAVDEQYF. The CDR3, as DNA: TGTGCCAGCTCATTTGGGGCAGTCGACGAGCAGTACTTC.

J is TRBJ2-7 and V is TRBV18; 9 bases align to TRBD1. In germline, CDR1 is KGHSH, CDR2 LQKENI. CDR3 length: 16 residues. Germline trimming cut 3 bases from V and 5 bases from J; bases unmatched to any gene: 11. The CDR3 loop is CASSPYTGQGTHEQYF. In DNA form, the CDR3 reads TGTGCCAGCTCACCGTATACGGGACAGGGTACCCACGAGCAGTACTTC.

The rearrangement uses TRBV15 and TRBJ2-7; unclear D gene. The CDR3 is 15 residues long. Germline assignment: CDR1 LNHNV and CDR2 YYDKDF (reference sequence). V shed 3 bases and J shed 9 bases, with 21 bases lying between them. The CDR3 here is CATSRDRQASVVQYF. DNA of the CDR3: TGTGCCACCAGCAGGGACCGCCAGGCCTCTGTTGTGCAGTACTTC.

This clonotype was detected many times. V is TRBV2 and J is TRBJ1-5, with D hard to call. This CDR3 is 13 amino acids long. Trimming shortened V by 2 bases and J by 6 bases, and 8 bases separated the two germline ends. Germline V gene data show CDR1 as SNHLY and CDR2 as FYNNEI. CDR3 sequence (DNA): TGTGCCAGCAGTGAATCGGTTTCTCAGCCCCAGCATTTT. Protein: CASSESVSQPQHF.

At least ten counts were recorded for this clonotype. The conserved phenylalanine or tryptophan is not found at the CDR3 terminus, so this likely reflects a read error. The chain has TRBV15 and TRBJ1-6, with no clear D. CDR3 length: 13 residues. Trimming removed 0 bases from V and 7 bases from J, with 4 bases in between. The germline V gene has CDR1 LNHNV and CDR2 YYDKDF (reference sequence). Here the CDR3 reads CATSREINSPLHL. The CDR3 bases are TGTGCCACCAGCAGAGAGATCAATTCACCCCTCCACCTT.

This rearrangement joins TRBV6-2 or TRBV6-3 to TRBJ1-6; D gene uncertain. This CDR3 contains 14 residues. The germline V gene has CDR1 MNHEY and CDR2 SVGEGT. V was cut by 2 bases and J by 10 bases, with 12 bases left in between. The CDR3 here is CASSYERVASPLHF. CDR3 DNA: TGTGCCAGCAGTTACGAAAGGGTGGCCTCACCCCTCCACTTT.

CDR3 bases: TGTGCCAGCAGTTACTCGTCGGCTAGAACCCGAAACACCATATATTTT. Its protein is CASSYSSARTRNTIYF. This chain links TRBV6-5 with TRBJ1-3; D gene unclear. The CDR3 has 16 residues. Germline CDR1 and CDR2: MNHEY and SVGAGI. The V end was cut by 0 bases, the J end by 5 bases, with 14 bases between.

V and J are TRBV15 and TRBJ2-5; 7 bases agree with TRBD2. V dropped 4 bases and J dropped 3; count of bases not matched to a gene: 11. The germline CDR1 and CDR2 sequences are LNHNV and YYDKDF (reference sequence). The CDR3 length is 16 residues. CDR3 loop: CATSTLLPGTKETQYF. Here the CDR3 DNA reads TGTGCCACCAGCACTCTCCTTCCCGGGACTAAAGAGACCCAGTACTTC.

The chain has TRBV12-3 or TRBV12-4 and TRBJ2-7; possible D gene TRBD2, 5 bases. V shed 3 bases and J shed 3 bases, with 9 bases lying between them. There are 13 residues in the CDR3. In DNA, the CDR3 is TGTGCCAGCAGTTTCCGTCGGGGCTACGAGCAGTACTTC. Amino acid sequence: CASSFRRGYEQYF.

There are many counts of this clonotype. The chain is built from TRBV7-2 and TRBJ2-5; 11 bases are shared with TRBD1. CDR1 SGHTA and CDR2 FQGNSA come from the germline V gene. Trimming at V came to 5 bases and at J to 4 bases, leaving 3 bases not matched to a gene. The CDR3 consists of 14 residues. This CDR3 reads CASSKGQGAETQYF. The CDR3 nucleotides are TGTGCCAGCAGCAAAGGACAGGGGGCAGAGACCCAGTACTTC. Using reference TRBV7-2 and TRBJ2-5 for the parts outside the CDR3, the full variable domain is GAGVSQSPSNKVTEKGKDVELRCDPISGHTALYWYRQSLGQGLEFLIYFQGNSAPDKSGLPSDRFSAERTGGSVSTLTIQRTQQEDSAVYLCASSKGQGAETQYFGPGTRLLVL.

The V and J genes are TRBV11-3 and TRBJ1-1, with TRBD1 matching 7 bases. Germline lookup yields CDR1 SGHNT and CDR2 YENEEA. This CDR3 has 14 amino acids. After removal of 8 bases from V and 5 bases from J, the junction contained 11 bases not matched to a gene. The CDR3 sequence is CASRGQSFRTEAFF. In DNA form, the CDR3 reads TGTGCCAGCCGGGGACAGTCCTTTCGAACTGAAGCTTTCTTT.

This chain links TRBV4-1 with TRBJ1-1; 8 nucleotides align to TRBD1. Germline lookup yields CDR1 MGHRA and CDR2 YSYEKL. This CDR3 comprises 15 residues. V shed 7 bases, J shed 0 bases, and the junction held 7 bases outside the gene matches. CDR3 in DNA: TGCGCCAGCAAAGACAGGGGCCCGATGAACACTGAAGCTTTCTTT. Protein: CASKDRGPMNTEAFF.

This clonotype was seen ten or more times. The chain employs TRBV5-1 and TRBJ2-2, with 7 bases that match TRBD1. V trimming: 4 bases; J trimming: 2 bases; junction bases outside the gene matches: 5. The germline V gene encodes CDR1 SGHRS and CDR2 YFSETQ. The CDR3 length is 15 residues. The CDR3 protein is CASSEGGPNTGELFF. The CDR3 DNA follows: TGCGCCAGCAGCGAAGGGGGCCCAAACACCGGGGAGCTGTTTTTT.

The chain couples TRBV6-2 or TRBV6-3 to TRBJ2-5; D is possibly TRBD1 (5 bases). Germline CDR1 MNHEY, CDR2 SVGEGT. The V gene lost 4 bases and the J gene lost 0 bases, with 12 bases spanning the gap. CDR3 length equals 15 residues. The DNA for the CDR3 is TGTGCCAGCAGTTTGGGGCTACTCGACCAAGAGACCCAGTACTTC. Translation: CASSLGLLDQETQYF.

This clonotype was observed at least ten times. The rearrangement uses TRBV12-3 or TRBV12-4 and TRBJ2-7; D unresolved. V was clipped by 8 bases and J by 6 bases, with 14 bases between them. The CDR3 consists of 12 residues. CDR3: CASGSHSGEQYF. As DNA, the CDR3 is TGTGCCAGCGGCTCCCACTCTGGCGAGCAGTACTTC.